The 31 T cell receptor beta chains below were found in one sample sequenced in a study of T cells after posttransplantation cyclophosphamide. Sequencing was performed with immunoSEQ multiplex PCR; in TCRdb, only in-frame clones are kept and a portion is missing. The sample is made up of approximately 25,000 clones, none counted only once. Sequenced input: PBMCs. The receptor source for this set is a woman in her forties or fifties in good health, CMV-negative, and a related stem cell transplant donor.

This clone was recorded at least ten times. This chain links TRBV25-1 with TRBJ2-4, with D uncertain. Trimming took off 4 bases at V and 0 bases at J, with 13 bases between the two ends. Germline CDR1 MGHDK, CDR2 SYGVNS. CDR3 length: 16 amino acids. The CDR3 sequence: CASSVNRFLAKNIQYF. CDR3 DNA sequence: TGTGCCAGCAGTGTAAACAGATTCCTAGCCAAAAACATTCAGTACTTC.

At least ten counts were recorded for this clone. This chain connects TRBV7-3 to TRBJ2-7; 10 positions agree with TRBD2. V lost 3 bases and J lost 0; bases outside the gene matches: 14. The germline V gene encodes CDR1 SGHTA and CDR2 FQGTGA. CDR3 length: 19 residues. DNA for the CDR3: TGTGCCAGCAGCTTTGGGATTAGCGGGAGGCGTCTAAGCTCCTACGAGCAGTACTTC. Protein product: CASSFGISGRRLSSYEQYF. The whole variable domain, remainder taken from reference TRBV7-3 and TRBJ2-7, is GAGVSQTPSNKVTEKGKYVELRCDPISGHTALYWYRQSLGQGPEFLIYFQGTGAADDSGLPNDRFFAVRPEGSVSTLKIQRTERGDSAVYLCASSFGISGRRLSSYEQYFGPGTRLTVT.

The sample holds many counts of this clone. The chain recombines TRBV5-4 with TRBJ1-2; D not certain. CDR1 is SGHNT and CDR2 is YYREEE in the germline V gene (reference sequence). V gave up 5 bases and J gave up 0 bases, with 14 bases separating them. The CDR3 spans 15 residues. In nucleotides, the CDR3 is TGTGCCAGCAGTATGTCAGATAATTCTAACTATGGCTACACCTTC. It is translated as CASSMSDNSNYGYTF.

This clone was observed many times. V gene TRBV5-4 combines with J gene TRBJ1-1; TRBD1 matches at 7 bases. Germline CDR1 SGHNT, CDR2 YYREEE (reference sequence). V was clipped by 1 base and J by 7 bases; unmatched bases: 7. CDR3 length: 14 residues. The CDR3 bases are TGTGCCAGCAGCTTGAAATCGACAGGGAGTGAAGCTTTCTTT. It translates to CASSLKSTGSEAFF. Full variable domain (rest looked up from reference TRBV5-4 and TRBJ1-1): ETGVTQSPTHLIKTRGQQVTLRCSSQSGHNTVSWYQQALGQGPQFIFQYYREEENGRGNFPPRFSGLQFPNYSSELNVNALELDDSALYLCASSLKSTGSEAFFGQGTRLTVV.

The table lists this clone with many counts. The chain joins TRBV14 to TRBJ2-7; D possibly corresponds to TRBD2 (6 bases). CDR1 is SGHDN, CDR2 FVKESK, per germline. The V end was cut by 1 base, the J end by 5 bases, with 27 bases between. The CDR3 extends over 19 amino acids. The CDR3 protein is CASSQGGRRTAGPLDEQYF. CDR3 nucleotides: TGTGCCAGCAGCCAAGGGGGGAGGAGGACCGCTGGTCCTCTCGACGAGCAGTACTTC.

This clone was detected many times. This chain links TRBV19 with TRBJ1-2, with D tentatively TRBD1 (6 bases). The CDR3 contains 13 residues. The germline CDR1 and CDR2 sequences are LNHDA and SQIVND (reference sequence). V shed 4 bases and J shed 8 bases, with 14 bases lying between them. Here the CDR3 reads CASSTTGTGGYTF. The CDR3 DNA is TGTGCCAGTAGTACCACAGGGACGGGCGGCTACACCTTC.

The table lists this clone with many counts. The CDR3 is CASSQDAGTMSPYNEQFF. CDR3 bases: TGCGCCAGCAGCCAGGATGCCGGGACTATGAGTCCCTACAATGAGCAGTTCTTC. The chain links TRBV4-1 to TRBJ2-1; TRBD2 matches 7 bases. Losses at the gene ends were 3 bases for V and 2 bases for J; bases not matched to a gene: 13. CDR3 length: 18 amino acids. CDR1 is MGHRA, CDR2 YSYEKL, per germline.

This clone was counted many times. The rearrangement links TRBV2 to TRBJ2-3, with a weak D call TRBD2 (6 bases). The CDR3 sequence is 15 residues long. Per germline, CDR1 SNHLY and CDR2 FYNNEI. V lost 7 bases and J 0 bases, leaving 14 bases between the germline ends. CDR3: CASTTKGGSTDTQYF. CDR3 DNA sequence: TGTGCCAGCACTACTAAGGGAGGAAGCACAGATACGCAGTATTTT.

The CDR3 DNA sequence: TGTGCCAGCAGTTTAGGACAGCAAAATAATTCACCCCTCCACTTT. Protein sequence: CASSLGQQNNSPLHF. V is TRBV27 and J is TRBJ1-6; D possibly corresponds to TRBD1 (6 bases). V was shortened by 2 bases and J by 5 bases, with 10 bases between the two germline ends. The length of the CDR3 is 15 residues. The V gene's germline CDR1 is MNHEY and CDR2 SMNVEV (reference sequence).

The table lists this clone with many counts. The chain employs TRBV7-9 and TRBJ1-2; TRBD1 aligns across 10 bases. The germline CDR1 and CDR2 sequences are SEHNR and FQNEAQ (reference sequence). CDR3 size: 17 residues. The V segment lost 0 bases and the J segment 5 bases; nucleotides outside the gene matches: 9. CDR3: CASSLAGGQGEGYGYTF. Written as DNA, the CDR3 is TGTGCCAGCAGCTTAGCGGGAGGACAGGGGGAAGGTTATGGCTACACCTTC.

Ten or more counts support this clone. The rearrangement links TRBV19 to TRBJ2-3; maybe TRBD1 (5 bases). The V gene's germline CDR1 is LNHDA and CDR2 SQIVND (reference sequence). This CDR3 region has 15 residues. Trimming removed 6 bases from V and 9 bases from J, with 22 bases in between. The CDR3 protein is CASSARLSLGETQYF. CDR3 bases: TGTGCCAGTAGCGCTCGATTATCTTTAGGGGAAACGCAGTATTTT.

This clone has a count of ten or more. The gene calls are TRBV15 and TRBJ1-3; 9 nucleotides agree with TRBD1. CDR1 is LNHNV, CDR2 YYDKDF, per germline (reference sequence). Trimming took 2 bases from V and 1 from J; bases not matched to a gene: 9. This CDR3 has 18 amino acids. The DNA of the CDR3 is TGTGCCACCAGCAGAACGCGGACAGGGGATATATCTGGAAACACCATATATTTT. Translated: CATSRTRTGDISGNTIYF.

This clone was counted many times. Here the CDR3 omits its conserved ending phenylalanine or tryptophan, so a read error is the likely source. The DNA is omitted, as the CDR3 cannot be located on it reliably, and the CDR3 follows TCRdb's listing. The rearrangement uses TRBV4-1 and TRBJ1-2. The CDR3 is made up of 14 amino acids, end residues included. Germline V gene lookup returns CDR1 MGHRA and CDR2 YSYEKL. This chain's CDR3 is CASSQDRIGRASIL.

This clone has at least ten counts. This chain uses TRBV7-7 with TRBJ2-2, with D possibly TRBD1 on 7 matching bases. V lost 1 base to trimming and J lost 4 bases, with 13 bases between them. Germline V gives CDR1 SSHAT, CDR2 FNYEAQ (reference sequence). The CDR3 runs 16 residues. The CDR3 is CASSLEGGTATGELFF. The CDR3 DNA is TGTGCCAGCAGCTTAGAGGGCGGGACAGCCACCGGGGAGCTGTTTTTT. Using reference TRBV7-7 and TRBJ2-2 for the parts outside the CDR3, the full variable domain is GAGVSQSPRYKVTKRGQDVTLRCDPISSHATLYWYQQALGQGPEFLTYFNYEAQPDKSGLPSDRFSAERPEGSISTLTIQRTEQRDSAMYRCASSLEGGTATGELFFGEGSRLTVL.

About this clone itself: A much larger clone sits a single nucleotide away, making a read error possible. The CDR3 loop reads CASSIAGTVNCGYTF. The CDR3 DNA reads as TGTGCCAGTAGTATAGCGGGGACAGTCAACTGTGGCTACACCTTC. The chain employs TRBV19 and TRBJ1-2; 7 bases align to TRBD1. This CDR3 is 15 amino acids long. Germline-derived CDR1 and CDR2 are LNHDA and SQIVND (reference sequence). The whole variable domain, remainder taken from reference TRBV19 and TRBJ1-2, is DGGITQSPKYLFRKEGQNVTLSCEQNLNHDAMYWYRQDPGQGLRLIYYSQIVNDFQKGDIAEGYSVSREKKESFPLTVTSAQKNPTAFYLCASSIAGTVNCGYTFGSGTRLTVV.

This clone has a count of ten or more. The chain links TRBV6-5 to TRBJ2-7; tentatively, D is TRBD2 (5 bases). Germline lookup yields CDR1 MNHEY and CDR2 SVGAGI. There are 13 residues in the CDR3. V was clipped by 6 bases and J by 4 bases, with 13 bases between them. CDR3 amino acids: CASSRSGSYEQYF. CDR3 DNA sequence: TGTGCCAGCAGCCGGAGCGGCTCATACGAGCAGTACTTC.

There are many counts of this clone. Relative to the germline gene, one junction end is altered; a read error may explain this. The chain uses TRBV9 and TRBJ2-5; possibly TRBD2 for D (5 bases). Germline-derived CDR1 and CDR2 are SGDLS and YYNGEE. This CDR3 is built from 12 residues. The DNA for the CDR3 is TGTGCCAGCAGCGAGATTTCGGGATCCATGCACTTC. Residues: CASSEISGSMHF.

This clone was counted ten times or more. This rearrangement joins TRBV9 to TRBJ1-4; D not certain. The germline gives CDR1 SGDLS, CDR2 YYNGEE. The CDR3 has 15 residues. The V gene lost 6 bases and the J gene lost 8 bases, with 20 bases spanning the gap. This chain's CDR3 is CASTLGLHGGEKLFF. The CDR3 coding sequence is TGTGCCAGCACCCTCGGACTCCACGGAGGCGAAAAACTGTTTTTT.

The chain employs TRBV25-1 and TRBJ2-5; D is perhaps TRBD1 (5 bases). The J call may not be correct, given that the DNA end is closer to TRBJ2-7. This CDR3 is 16 amino acids long. Germline V gene lookup returns CDR1 MGHDK and CDR2 SYGVNS. The CDR3 protein is CASSESPDRITYEQYF. As DNA, the CDR3 is TGTGCCAGCAGTGAATCCCCCGACAGAATCACCTACGAGCAGTACTTC.

This clone was seen repeatedly, ten times or more. The rearrangement joins TRBV28 to TRBJ1-2, with D possibly TRBD1 on 5 matching bases. CDR3 length equals 14 residues. CDR1 is MDHEN, CDR2 SYDVKM, per germline. Trimming took 5 bases from V and 5 from J, leaving 15 bases between them. CDR3 residues: CASSPLRGGYGYTF. The CDR3 DNA reads as TGTGCCAGCAGTCCACTAAGGGGTGGGTATGGCTACACCTTC.

There are many counts of this clone. The chain links TRBV7-9 to TRBJ1-2; no clear D gene. CDR1 SEHNR and CDR2 FQNEAQ come from the germline V gene (reference sequence). The CDR3 is made up of 13 amino acids. V lost 3 bases to trimming and J lost 7 bases, with 12 bases between them. CDR3 DNA: TGTGCCAGCAGCTTGGGAGACTCGGTTGGCTACACCTTC. Its protein product is CASSLGDSVGYTF.

This clone came up many times. The J gene is TRBJ1-5, the V gene TRBV30; TRBD1 agrees at 7 bases. V was pared by 2 bases and J by 2 bases, with 3 bases of the junction left unmatched. From germline, CDR1 is GTSNPN and CDR2 SVGIG (reference sequence). CDR3 length: 14 amino acids. CDR3 in DNA: TGTGCCTGGAGTATAGGGACAGGCAATCAGCCCCAGCATTTT. It yields the protein CAWSIGTGNQPQHF.

This clone was picked up many times. The chain links TRBV30 to TRBJ1-6, with TRBD1 identical over 10 bases. The germline V gene has CDR1 GTSNPN and CDR2 SVGIG (reference sequence). This CDR3 contains 17 residues. Unmatched junction bases numbered 10, after V lost 1 base and J lost 7 bases. CDR3 sequence: CAWSATAGDRGNSPLHF. In DNA form, the CDR3 reads TGTGCCTGGAGTGCCACGGCGGGGGACAGGGGAAATTCACCCCTCCACTTT.

Ten or more counts support this clone. The V gene is TRBV27, the J gene TRBJ1-1; 11 nucleotides agree with TRBD1. The V gene's germline CDR1 is MNHEY and CDR2 SMNVEV (reference sequence). The length of the CDR3 is 14 residues. The trim removed 4 bases at V and 7 bases at J, leaving 5 bases unmatched. The CDR3 loop is CASSWGQGVLEAFF. Written as DNA, the CDR3 is TGTGCCAGCAGTTGGGGACAGGGGGTCCTTGAAGCTTTCTTT.

This clone was observed at least ten times. This rearrangement joins TRBV6-5 to TRBJ2-3; D gene ambiguous. The CDR3 length is 15 residues. Germline values: CDR1 MNHEY, CDR2 SVGAGI. V was trimmed by 2 bases and J by 1 base, leaving 10 bases between them. The CDR3 DNA follows: TGTGCCAGCAGTTACCGCTACGGAGGCACAGATACGCAGTATTTT. Protein product: CASSYRYGGTDTQYF.

This clone was detected only a few times. The rearrangement links TRBV2 to TRBJ1-6; D might be TRBD1 (6 bases). V lost 0 bases to trimming and J lost 7 bases, with 13 bases between them. The germline CDR1 and CDR2 sequences are SNHLY and FYNNEI. This CDR3 is 16 amino acids long. CDR3 bases: TGTGCCAGCAGTGAAGCGGTAGGGCAGGGGAATTCACCCCTCCACTTT. Translating it yields CASSEAVGQGNSPLHF.

This clone came up many times. The chain couples TRBV14 to TRBJ2-1; 9 positions match TRBD1. With 4 bases clipped from V and 4 bases from J, the junction kept 8 bases outside the gene matches. The CDR3 consists of 16 residues. The germline V gene encodes CDR1 SGHDN and CDR2 FVKESK. CDR3 nucleotide sequence: TGTGCCAGCAGCCCCTGGGACAGGGCGGCGTACAATGAGCAGTTCTTC. As protein: CASSPWDRAAYNEQFF.

This clone occurred many times. The chain combines TRBV27 with TRBJ2-3, with 14 bases matching TRBD2. The germline CDR1 and CDR2 sequences are MNHEY and SMNVEV (reference sequence). V lost 3 bases, J lost 1 base, and 6 bases stayed unmatched. This CDR3 has 18 amino acids. This CDR3 reads CASSFGTSGGSGTDTQYF. Here the CDR3 DNA reads TGTGCCAGCAGTTTCGGGACTAGCGGGGGATCAGGCACAGATACGCAGTATTTT.

This clone was seen ten or more times. The rearrangement uses TRBV7-2 and TRBJ1-5; no firm D call. The CDR3 consists of 14 residues. Trimming took off 1 base at V and 6 bases at J, with 10 bases between the two ends. CDR1 SGHTA and CDR2 FQGNSA come from the germline V gene. The CDR3 region is CASSLDGSGQPQHF. The CDR3 coding sequence is TGTGCCAGCAGCTTAGACGGGTCGGGTCAGCCCCAGCATTTT.

This clone came up many times. Here the CDR3 DNA reads TGTGCCAGCAGCTTGGGGAGCCGACCGAACACTGAAGCTTTCTTT. Translation: CASSLGSRPNTEAFF. This rearrangement joins TRBV5-4 to TRBJ1-1; D is undetermined. Germline V gene sequence: CDR1 SGHNT, CDR2 YYREEE (reference sequence). The CDR3 extends over 15 amino acids. V was shortened by 0 bases and J by 1 base, with 10 bases between the two germline ends.

At least ten counts were recorded for this clone. The chain links TRBV19 to TRBJ1-5; 8 nucleotides align to TRBD1. The CDR3 totals 16 residues. Germline CDR1 and CDR2: LNHDA and SQIVND (reference sequence). The V segment lost 5 bases and the J segment 3 bases; nucleotides outside the gene matches: 9. In DNA, the CDR3 is TGTGCCAGTAGTGACGACAGGGGTAGTCTCAATCAGCCCCAGCATTTT. Translated, it gives CASSDDRGSLNQPQHF. Supplemented by reference TRBV19 and TRBJ1-5, the full variable domain reads DGGITQSPKYLFRKEGQNVTLSCEQNLNHDAMYWYRQDPGQGLRLIYYSQIVNDFQKGDIAEGYSVSREKKESFPLTVTSAQKNPTAFYLCASSDDRGSLNQPQHFGDGTRLSIL.